The 16 T cell receptor beta chains below were found in one sample sequenced in a study of T cell responses to AZD1222 COVID-19 vaccine. The protocol was immunoSEQ multiplex PCR, while the TCRdb copy is restricted to in-frame clones and leaves out a portion. This table has 100,000 or so clones, 92% appearing once. Source: peripheral blood, taken 28 days after the second AZD1222 dose. Receptors were obtained from an adult who received the AZD1222 COVID-19 vaccine.

The J gene is TRBJ1-2, the V gene TRBV24-1, with unresolved D. Germline V gives CDR1 KGHDR, CDR2 SFDVKD. This CDR3 comprises 19 residues. The V end lost 5 bases, the J end lost 3 bases, and 27 bases lay between the germline ends. The CDR3 DNA reads as TGTGCCACCAGTGCCCTGAGGGCCCTTGGCTGGCAAATGGACTATGGCTACACCTTC. It is translated as CATSALRALGWQMDYGYTF.

The chain combines TRBV6-5 with TRBJ2-1; tentatively, D is TRBD2 (6 bases). The length of the CDR3 is 11 residues. Germline CDR1 reads MNHEY; CDR2 reads SVGAGI. Trimming pared 11 bases from V and 8 bases from J, leaving 13 bases between. This CDR3 is CAGRGVDEQFF. CDR3 bases: TGTGCCGGCCGCGGGGTCGATGAGCAGTTCTTC.

CDR3 amino acids: CASRLGDGGYNEQFF. In DNA, the CDR3 is TGTGCCAGCAGACTAGGGGACGGCGGGTACAATGAGCAGTTCTTC. The genes are TRBV28 and TRBJ2-1; D is possibly TRBD1 or TRBD2 (5 bases each). V was clipped by 6 bases and J by 4 bases, with 16 bases between them. The CDR3 is 15 amino acids. Germline V gene sequence: CDR1 MDHEN, CDR2 SYDVKM.

This clone has only one observation. This chain uses TRBV7-2 with TRBJ2-5; TRBD1 aligns across 7 bases. The CDR3 contains 15 residues. Trimming removed 2 bases from V and 2 bases from J; junction bases left unmatched: 5. Germline CDR1 reads SGHTA; CDR2 reads FQGNSA. This chain's CDR3 is CASSLWGQTQETQYF. The DNA of the CDR3 is TGTGCCAGCAGCTTATGGGGACAGACACAAGAGACCCAGTACTTC.

This rearrangement joins TRBV10-3 to TRBJ1-4, with 10 bases matching TRBD1. CDR1 and CDR2 (germline): ENHRY, SYGVKD. This CDR3 is built from 15 residues. Trimming cost V 10 bases and J 6 bases; bases outside gene matches: 11. This chain's CDR3 is CATRPGTGEDEKLFF. The CDR3 region has the DNA TGTGCCACGCGTCCCGGGACAGGGGAGGATGAAAAACTGTTTTTT.

The V and J genes are TRBV27 and TRBJ1-2; D is uncertain. Looked up from germline, CDR1 is MNHEY and CDR2 is SMNVEV (reference sequence). V gave up 2 bases and J gave up 7 bases, with 11 bases separating them. The CDR3 consists of 13 residues. The CDR3 region is CASSLSQVTGYTF. CDR3 DNA sequence: TGTGCCAGCAGTTTAAGTCAGGTGACTGGCTACACCTTC.

The chain is built from TRBV4-3 and TRBJ1-1; 8 bases are a match to TRBD1. The germline V gene has CDR1 LGHNA and CDR2 YSLEER. V lost 1 base and J lost 11; bases outside the gene matches: 12. This CDR3 contains 15 residues. CDR3 nucleotide sequence: TGCGCCAGCAGCCAAGGGCGTTGGGCAGGGGGCAGCGCTTTCTTT. The encoded protein is CASSQGRWAGGSAFF.

This clone was found once. The chain employs TRBV11-2 and TRBJ1-3, with D unclear. The CDR3 spans 14 residues. Per germline, CDR1 SGHAT and CDR2 FQNNGV. V was clipped by 4 bases and J by 1 base, with 8 bases between them. CDR3 nucleotides: TGTGCCAGCAGCTATCTAAGGTCTGGAAACACCATATATTTT. As protein: CASSYLRSGNTIYF.

This sequence joins TRBV19 and TRBJ1-5; the D gene is possibly TRBD1 (5 bases). Trimming took 9 bases from V and 3 from J, leaving 15 bases between them. The CDR3 extends over 14 amino acids. Germline CDR1 LNHDA, CDR2 SQIVND (reference sequence). As DNA, the CDR3 is TGTGCCAGCCAAAAAGGGGACCTCAATCAGCCCCAGCATTTT. Translated: CASQKGDLNQPQHF.

The sample holds one count of this clone. The chain joins TRBV18 to TRBJ2-3; perhaps TRBD1 as D (5 bases). V was trimmed by 1 base and J by 2 bases, leaving 13 bases between them. The germline CDR1 and CDR2 sequences are KGHSH and LQKENI. This CDR3 is built from 16 residues. CDR3 bases: TGTGCCAGCTCACCACGTAACAACAGGCACACAGATACGCAGTATTTT. This encodes CASSPRNNRHTDTQYF.

CDR3 DNA: TGTGCCACCTCAACCGGGGACAGCAACACTGAAGCTTTCTTT. Protein: CATSTGDSNTEAFF. The rearrangement uses TRBV2 and TRBJ1-1, with TRBD1 matching 7 bases. The germline CDR1 and CDR2 sequences are SNHLY and FYNNEI. With 10 bases clipped from V and 2 bases from J, the junction kept 10 bases outside the gene matches. The CDR3 has 14 residues.

The chain is built from TRBV21-1 and TRBJ1-1. TRBV21-1 is a documented pseudogene. The CDR3 is 16 amino acids. The CDR3 here is CASSKGEKGPYTEAFF. For the CDR3, the DNA is TGTGCCAGCAGCAAAGGAGAAAAAGGGCCTTACACTGAAGCTTTCTTT.

The chain uses TRBV2 and TRBJ1-5; TRBD1 agrees at 7 bases. After removal of 5 bases from V and 4 bases from J, the junction contained 5 bases not matched to a gene. The CDR3 totals 14 residues. Germline values: CDR1 SNHLY, CDR2 FYNNEI. The CDR3 here is CASSWGQRNQPQHF. CDR3 nucleotides: TGTGCCAGCAGTTGGGGACAGAGGAATCAGCCCCAGCATTTT.

V and J are TRBV10-2 and TRBJ1-5; the D is unclear. The germline V gene has CDR1 WSHSY and CDR2 SAAADI. The CDR3 length is 15 residues. The V end lost 3 bases, the J end lost 3 bases, and 12 bases lay between the germline ends. CDR3 DNA sequence: TGCGCCAGCAGTGATGTCAGGCCCCCCAATCAGCCCCAGCATTTT. It codes for CASSDVRPPNQPQHF.

The J gene is TRBJ2-2, the V gene TRBV7-6, with a tentative D call TRBD1 (5 bases). V lost 0 bases and J 4 bases, leaving 6 bases between the germline ends. The CDR3 length is 14 residues. Germline V lookup: CDR1 SGHVS, CDR2 FNYEAQ. The CDR3 spells CASSLAGVTGELFF. The CDR3 coding sequence is TGTGCCAGCAGCTTAGCAGGGGTCACCGGGGAGCTGTTTTTT. Supplemented by reference TRBV7-6 and TRBJ2-2, the full variable domain reads GAGVSQSPRYKVTKRGQDVALRCDPISGHVSLYWYRQALGQGPEFLTYFNYEAQQDKSGLPNDRFSAERPEGSISTLTIQRTEQRDSAMYRCASSLAGVTGELFFGEGSRLTVL.

V is TRBV11-1 and J is TRBJ2-1, with D tentatively TRBD1 or TRBD2 (5 bases each). Per germline, CDR1 SGHAT and CDR2 FQDESV (reference sequence). The CDR3 sequence is 14 residues long. Trimming took 5 bases from V and 6 from J, leaving 14 bases between them. In DNA form, the CDR3 reads TGTGCCAGCAGCAAAGTGGCAGGGACCAATGAGCAGTTCTTC. As protein: CASSKVAGTNEQFF.